This T cell receptor (beta chain) stems from a study of blood T cells in healthy people across ages. General study findings and limits: Roughly linearly, TCR beta diversity per million T cells fell as age increased.

CDR1 SGHKS and CDR2 YYEKEE come from the germline V gene (reference sequence). This CDR3 has 21 amino acids. Of note for this clonotype: Its target is not known. The junction does not match germline at one end; this may be a read error.

Next came a second PCR, run for about 6 to 11 cycles, which used a sample-barcoded 5' primer along with a J-beta primer mix. MiXCR was run by TCRdb on the 5' RACE reads, yielding one entry per CDR3 protein. The table has around 1,700,000 distinct CDR3 sequences, 25% to 30% seen once. Sequenced sample: blood. The gene calls are TRBV5-5 and TRBJ2-1; D assignment may be TRBD1 or TRBD2 (6 bases each). The sequence derives from a woman in her 30s in good health. The CDR3 spells CASSLGRLGDGFGGSYNERYF. DNA for the CDR3: TGTGCCAGCAGCTTGGGCCGGCTAGGCGACGGTTTCGGGGGCTCCTACAATGAGCGGTACTTC.